Listed below are T cell receptor beta chains from one sample, sequenced in a study of control samples from healthy donors and cancer patients. Method: immunoSEQ multiplex PCR; TCRdb's copy keeps in-frame clones and lacks some. Found here are about 74,000 clones, 70% to 90% of them singletons; the top ten hold under 7.5%. Sequenced: blood. These receptors all stem from a woman aged 45-65 years in good health. Each CDR3 is given with its conserved first and last residue. Each record gives: J gene, D gene, V gene, CDR3 DNA, CDR3 protein. The D gene is left open where the match is weak.

TRBJ2-5,TRBD1,TRBV11-2,TGTGCCAGCAGCTTAGAAGGGACAGGCCAAGAGACCCAGTACTTC,CASSLEGTGQETQYF
TRBJ1-5,NA,TRBV7-9,TGTGCCAGCAGCTTCCCGACGGATAATCAGCCCCAGCATTTT,CASSFPTDNQPQHF
TRBJ1-1,NA,TRBV18,TGTGCCAGCTCACCCAGGGTGGAGAACACTGAAGCTTTCTTT,CASSPRVENTEAFF
TRBJ2-3,NA,TRBV4-2,TGTGCCAGCAGCCAAATCTCGCCGATAACAGATACGCAGTATTTT,CASSQISPITDTQYF
TRBJ2-3,TRBD2,TRBV30,TGTGCCTGGAGGCCGGGACTAGCGGGGGGGCGGGGAAGAATAGGCGATACGCAGTATTTT,CAWRPGLAGGRGRIGDTQYF
TRBJ1-2,TRBD1,TRBV28,TGTGCCAGCCTAAACCGTGCCCTGGACAGGGGTCCGGGGGGCTACACCTTC,CASLNRALDRGPGGYTF
TRBJ2-2,NA,TRBV2,TGTGCCAGCGGCTTTCAGGGGTCCGGAGGGGAGCTGTTTTTT,CASGFQGSGGELFF
TRBJ1-2,NA,TRBV6-6,TGTGCCAGCAGTTACTCTGGGCTCCGGGGCTACACCTTC,CASSYSGLRGYTF
TRBJ1-6,TRBD1,TRBV19,TGTGCCAGTAGGAGTTCCGGGACAGGGGGCACGCCCCTCCACTTT,CASRSSGTGGTPLHF
TRBJ1-5,NA,TRBV3-1/TRBV3-2,TGTGCCAGCAGCCAACAGGGTAATAGCAATCAGCCCCAGCATTTT,CASSQQGNSNQPQHF